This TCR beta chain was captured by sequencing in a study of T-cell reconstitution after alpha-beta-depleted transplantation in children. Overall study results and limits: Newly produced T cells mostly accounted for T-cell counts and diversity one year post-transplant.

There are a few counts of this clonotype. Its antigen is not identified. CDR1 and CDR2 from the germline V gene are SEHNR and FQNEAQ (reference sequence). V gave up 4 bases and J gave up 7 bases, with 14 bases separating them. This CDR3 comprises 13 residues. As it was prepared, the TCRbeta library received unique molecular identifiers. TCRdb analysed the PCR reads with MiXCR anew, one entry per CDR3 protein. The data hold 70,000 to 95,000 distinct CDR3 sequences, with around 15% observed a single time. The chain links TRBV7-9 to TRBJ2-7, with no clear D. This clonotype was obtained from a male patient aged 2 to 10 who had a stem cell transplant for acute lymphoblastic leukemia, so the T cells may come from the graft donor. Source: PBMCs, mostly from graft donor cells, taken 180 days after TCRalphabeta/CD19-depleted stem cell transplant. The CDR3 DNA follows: TGTGCCAGCAGCTCCGACTGGGTCTGGGAGCAGTACTTC. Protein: CASSSDWVWEQYF. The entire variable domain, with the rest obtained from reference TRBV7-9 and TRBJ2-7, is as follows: DTGVSQNPRHKITKRGQNVTFRCDPISEHNRLYWYRQTLGQGPEFLTYFQNEAQLEKSRLLSDRFSAERPKGSFSTLEIQRTEQGDSAMYLCASSSDWVWEQYFGPGTRLTVT.